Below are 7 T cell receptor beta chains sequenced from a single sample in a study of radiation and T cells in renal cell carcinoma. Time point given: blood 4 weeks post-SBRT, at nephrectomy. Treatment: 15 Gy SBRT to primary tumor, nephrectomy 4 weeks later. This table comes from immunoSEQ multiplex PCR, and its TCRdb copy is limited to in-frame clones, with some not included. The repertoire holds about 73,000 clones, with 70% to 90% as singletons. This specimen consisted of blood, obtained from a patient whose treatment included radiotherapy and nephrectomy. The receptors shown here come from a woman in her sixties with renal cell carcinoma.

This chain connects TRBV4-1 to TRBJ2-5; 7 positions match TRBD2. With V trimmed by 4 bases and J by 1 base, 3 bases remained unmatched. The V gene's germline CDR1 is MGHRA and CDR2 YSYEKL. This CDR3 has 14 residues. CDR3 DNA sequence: TGCGCCAGCAGCCCCGGCGGGGGCCAAGAGACCCAGTACTTC. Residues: CASSPGGGQETQYF.

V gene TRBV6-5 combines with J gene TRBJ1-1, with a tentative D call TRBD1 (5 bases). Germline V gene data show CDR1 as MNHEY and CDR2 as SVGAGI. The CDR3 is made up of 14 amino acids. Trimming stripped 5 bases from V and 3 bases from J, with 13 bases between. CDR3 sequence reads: CASSPIWGDTEAFF. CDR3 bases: TGTGCCAGCAGTCCAATCTGGGGGGACACTGAAGCTTTCTTT.

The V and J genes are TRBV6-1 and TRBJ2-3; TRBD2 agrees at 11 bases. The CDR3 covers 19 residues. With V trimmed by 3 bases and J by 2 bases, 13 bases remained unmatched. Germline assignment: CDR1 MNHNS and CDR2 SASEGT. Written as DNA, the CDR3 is TGTGCCAGCAGTGATAATGGCGGACTAGCGGGTATTATCACAGATACGCAGTATTTT. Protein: CASSDNGGLAGIITDTQYF.

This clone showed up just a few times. CDR3 amino acids: CASSFTGGANQPQHF. CDR3 coding DNA: TGTGCCAGCAGCTTTACAGGGGGTGCCAATCAGCCCCAGCATTTT. This chain links TRBV28 with TRBJ1-5; the match to TRBD1 covers 8 bases. There are 15 residues in the CDR3. Germline lookup yields CDR1 MDHEN and CDR2 SYDVKM. The trim removed 6 bases at V and 3 bases at J, leaving 7 bases unmatched.

CDR3 in DNA: TGTGCCAGCAGTGAGTACGACGAGCAGTACTTC. Translation gives CASSEYDEQYF. The chain has TRBV2 and TRBJ2-5, with D unresolved. The J call is in doubt because the DNA end fits TRBJ2-7 better. The CDR3 spans 11 residues. The germline V gene has CDR1 SNHLY and CDR2 FYNNEI.

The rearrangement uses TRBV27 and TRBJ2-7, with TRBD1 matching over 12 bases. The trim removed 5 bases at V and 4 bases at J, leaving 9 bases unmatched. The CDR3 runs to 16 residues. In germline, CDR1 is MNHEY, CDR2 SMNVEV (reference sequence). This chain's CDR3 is CASSVEGQGAIYEQYF. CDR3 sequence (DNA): TGTGCCAGCAGTGTCGAGGGACAGGGGGCGATTTACGAGCAGTACTTC.

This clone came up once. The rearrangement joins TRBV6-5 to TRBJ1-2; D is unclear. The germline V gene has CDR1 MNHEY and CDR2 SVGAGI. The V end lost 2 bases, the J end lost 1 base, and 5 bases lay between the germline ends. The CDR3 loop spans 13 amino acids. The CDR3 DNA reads TGTGCCAGCAGTTACACCAGTAACTATGGCTACACCTTC. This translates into CASSYTSNYGYTF.